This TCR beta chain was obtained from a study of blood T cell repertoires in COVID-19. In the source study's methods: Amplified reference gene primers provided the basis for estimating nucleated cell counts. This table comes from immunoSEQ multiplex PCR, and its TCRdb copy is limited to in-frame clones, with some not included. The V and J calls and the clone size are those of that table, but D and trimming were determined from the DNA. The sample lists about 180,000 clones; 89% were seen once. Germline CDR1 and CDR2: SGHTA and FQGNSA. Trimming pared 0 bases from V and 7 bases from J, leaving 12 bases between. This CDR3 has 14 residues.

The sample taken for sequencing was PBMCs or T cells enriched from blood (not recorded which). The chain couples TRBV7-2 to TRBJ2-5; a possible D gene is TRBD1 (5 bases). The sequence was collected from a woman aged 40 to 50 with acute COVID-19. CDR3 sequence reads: CASSLATARGTQYF. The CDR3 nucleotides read TGTGCCAGCAGCTTAGCGACAGCCCGTGGGACCCAGTACTTC.